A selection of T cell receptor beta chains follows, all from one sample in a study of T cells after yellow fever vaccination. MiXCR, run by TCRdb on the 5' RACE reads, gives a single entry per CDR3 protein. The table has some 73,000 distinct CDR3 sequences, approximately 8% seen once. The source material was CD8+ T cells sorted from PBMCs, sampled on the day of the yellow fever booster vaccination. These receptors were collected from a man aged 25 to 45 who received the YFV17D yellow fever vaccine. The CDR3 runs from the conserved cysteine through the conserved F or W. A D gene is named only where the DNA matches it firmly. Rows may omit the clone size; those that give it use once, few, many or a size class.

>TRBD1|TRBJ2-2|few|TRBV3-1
TGTGCCAGCAGCCCCGGACAGGGGGCCGGGGAGCTGTTTTTT
CASSPGQGAGELFF
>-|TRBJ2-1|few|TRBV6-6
TGTGCCAGCAAAGTAGGTTACAATGAGCAGTTCTTC
CASKVGYNEQFF
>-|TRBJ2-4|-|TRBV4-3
TGCGCCAGCAGCCAGGACAGCGGGGCTAACATTCAGTACTTC
CASSQDSGANIQYF
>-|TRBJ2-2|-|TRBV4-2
TGTGCCAGCAGTTTGTGGGGGGCTACGAACACCGGGGAGCTGTTTTTT
CASSLWGATNTGELFF
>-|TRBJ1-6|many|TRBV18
TGTGCCAGCTCACCACCCAATTCACCCCTCCACTTT
CASSPPNSPLHF
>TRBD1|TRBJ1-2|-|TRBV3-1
TGTGCCAGCAGCCAAGGGTTCGGACAGGGAGTTGGCGGCTACACCTTC
CASSQGFGQGVGGYTF
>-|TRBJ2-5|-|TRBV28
TGTGCCAGCAGTTTACAGCGGGAAGAGACCCAGTACTTC
CASSLQREETQYF
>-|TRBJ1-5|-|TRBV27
TGTGCCAGCAGTTCGGGGGATAGCAATCAGCCCCAGCATTTT
CASSSGDSNQPQHF
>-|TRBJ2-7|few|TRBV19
TGTGCCAGTAGCGTATATCCGTCCTACGAGCAGTACTTC
CASSVYPSYEQYF
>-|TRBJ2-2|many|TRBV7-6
TGTGCCAGCAGCCGCCACCAGGGAGCGACAGGGAACACCGGGGAGCTGTTTTTT
CASSRHQGATGNTGELFF
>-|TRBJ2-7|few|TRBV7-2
TGTGCCAGCAGCTGGGGTCCTGAAACGGGGGAGCAGTACTTC
CASSWGPETGEQYF
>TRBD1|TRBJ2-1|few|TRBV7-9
TGTGCCAGCAGCCCCGGGACAGGCAGCTCCTACAATGAGCAGTTCTTC
CASSPGTGSSYNEQFF
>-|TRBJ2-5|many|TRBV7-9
TGTGCCAGCAGCTTCTCGGGGATCCAAGAGACCCAGTACTTC
CASSFSGIQETQYF
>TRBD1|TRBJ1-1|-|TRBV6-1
TGTGCCAGCGGACCGGGACAGGGGTACCCGGCGAACACTGAAGCTTTCTTT
CASGPGQGYPANTEAFF
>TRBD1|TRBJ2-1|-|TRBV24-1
TGTGCCACCAGTGATCAGACAGGGTACAATGAGCAGTTCTTC
CATSDQTGYNEQFF
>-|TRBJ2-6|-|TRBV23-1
TGCGCCAGCAGTCAGGACGGACTGTCCTCCGGGGCCAACGTCCTGACTTTC
CASSQDGLSSGANVLTF
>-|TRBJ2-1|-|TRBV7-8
TGTGCCAGCAGCTTAGCCATTGATGAGCAGTTCTTC
CASSLAIDEQFF
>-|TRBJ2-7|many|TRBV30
TGTGCCTGGACAGGAGCCTCCTACGAGCAGTACTTC
CAWTGASYEQYF
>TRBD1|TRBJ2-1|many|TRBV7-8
TGTGCCAGCACCCTACCATTGGGACAGGGATCGGACAATGAGCAGTTCTTC
CASTLPLGQGSDNEQFF
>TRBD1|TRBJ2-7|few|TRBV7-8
TGTGCCAGCACCGGCCGGGACAGCTTTTCCTACGAGCAGTACTTC
CASTGRDSFSYEQYF
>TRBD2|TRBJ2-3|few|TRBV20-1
TGCAGTGCCCTAGACAGCGGGAGGGCAAGCGATACGCAGTATTTT
CSALDSGRASDTQYF
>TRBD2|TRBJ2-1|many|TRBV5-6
TGTGCCAGCAGCTTAATCCTAGCGGGACTCGACTGGGATGAGCAGTTCTTC
CASSLILAGLDWDEQFF
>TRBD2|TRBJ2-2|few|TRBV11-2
TGTGCCAGCAGCTGGAGACTAGCGGGAGGAACAAACACCGGGGAGCTGTTTTTT
CASSWRLAGGTNTGELFF
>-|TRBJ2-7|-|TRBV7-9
TGTGCCAGCAGCTTAGCGGACTGGCAGTACTTC
CASSLADWQYF
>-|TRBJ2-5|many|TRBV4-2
TGTGCCAGCAGCCAATGGGATACGGGGACAGTGGAGGGAGAGACCCAGTACTTC
CASSQWDTGTVEGETQYF
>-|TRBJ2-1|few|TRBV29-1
TGCAGCGTTGAATTCTCTAGGTACAATGAGCAGTTCTTC
CSVEFSRYNEQFF
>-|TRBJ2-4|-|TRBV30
TGTGCCTGGAGTACCCCGGACATTCAGTACTTC
CAWSTPDIQYF
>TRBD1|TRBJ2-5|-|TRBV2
TGTGCCAGCCCCGGGTCAGGGGGCTCGGGCGGGACCCAGTACTTC
CASPGSGGSGGTQYF
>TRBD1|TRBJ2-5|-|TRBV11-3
TGTGCCAGCAGCTCGTTCACAGGGGATACGGAGACCCAGTACTTC
CASSSFTGDTETQYF
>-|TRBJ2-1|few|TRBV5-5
TGTGCCAGCAGCTTCGTCCATGAGCAGTTCTTC
CASSFVHEQFF
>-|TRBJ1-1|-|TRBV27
TGTGCCAGCAGTTTATCGAATACAGGTTCCACTGAAGCTTTCTTT
CASSLSNTGSTEAFF